A selection of T cell receptor beta chains follows, all from one sample in a study of T cells in Graves' hyperthyroidism and ophthalmopathy. Using its own MiXCR run on the multiplex PCR reads, TCRdb lists one record per CDR3 protein. This sample has about 600,000 distinct CDR3 sequences; more than 15% occur once, and the top ten carry less than 3.5%. The sample taken for sequencing was blood. These receptors were obtained from a woman aged 40 to 50 with Graves' ophthalmopathy. CDR3s include the opening cysteine and the closing phenylalanine or tryptophan. Fields, in order: D gene, V gene, J gene, clone size, CDR3 protein, CDR3 DNA. A D gene is named only where the DNA matches it firmly. Clone sizes are given selectively: once, few, many, or a class where the clone is expanded.

TRBD2	TRBV6-5	TRBJ2-3	many	CASSYPSGGRGSDTQYF	TGTGCCAGCAGTTACCCGAGTGGCGGGAGAGGGTCAGATACGCAGTATTTT
.	TRBV18	TRBJ2-1	many	CASSRGINEQFF	TGTGCCAGCTCACGTGGGATCAATGAGCAGTTCTTC
TRBD2	TRBV19	TRBJ2-7	.	CASSMQRDGTQSSYEQYF	TGTGCCAGTAGTATGCAGCGGGACGGTACGCAGAGCTCCTACGAGCAGTACTTC
TRBD1	TRBV6-9	TRBJ2-5	.	CASSSTPGQGPQETQYF	TGTGCCAGCAGTTCAACTCCGGGACAGGGTCCACAAGAGACCCAGTACTTC
.	TRBV7-2	TRBJ2-5	many	CASSLDGNQETQYF	TGTGCCAGCAGCTTAGACGGAAACCAAGAGACCCAGTACTTC
.	TRBV12-3/TRBV12-4	TRBJ2-2	.	CASSGTLRTGELFF	TGTGCCAGCAGTGGGACCCTGCGCACCGGGGAGCTGTTTTTT
.	TRBV6-2/TRBV6-3	TRBJ2-1	few	CASSSGERNEQFF	TGTGCCAGCAGTTCCGGGGAGAGGAATGAGCAGTTCTTC
.	TRBV2	TRBJ2-1	many	CASSRDRNNEQFF	TGTGCCAGCTCCCGCGACAGGAACAATGAGCAGTTCTTC
TRBD1	TRBV7-2	TRBJ1-1	many	CASSLVRTGDTEAFF	TGTGCCAGCAGCTTAGTCAGGACAGGGGACACTGAAGCTTTCTTT
TRBD1	TRBV27	TRBJ1-1	once	CASFSRTGSTEAFF	TGTGCCAGCTTCAGTAGGACAGGGAGCACTGAAGCTTTCTTT
.	TRBV12-3/TRBV12-4	TRBJ2-1	many	CASSQGIATREQFF	TGTGCCAGCAGTCAGGGGATAGCGACTAGAGAGCAGTTCTTC
.	TRBV5-1	TRBJ2-2	.	CASSLVPTNTGELFF	TGCGCCAGCAGCTTGGTACCAACGAACACCGGGGAGCTGTTTTTT
TRBD2	TRBV4-1	TRBJ2-3	once	CASSQVQLAGTDTQYF	TGCGCCAGCAGCCAAGTACAACTAGCGGGCACAGATACGCAGTATTTT
.	TRBV11-2	TRBJ1-2	.	CASSSDINYGYTF	TGTGCCAGCAGCTCGGACATCAACTATGGCTACACCTTC
.	TRBV7-9	TRBJ2-3	few	CASNTNGGVAQYF	TGTGCCAGCAACACTAACGGGGGAGTCGCGCAGTATTTT
TRBD1	TRBV24-1	TRBJ1-5	.	CATSESSDRGQHF	TGTGCCACCAGTGAGAGCTCGGACAGGGGCCAGCATTTT
TRBD1	TRBV2	TRBJ1-1	many	CAGRQGMNTEAFF	TGTGCCGGAAGACAGGGAATGAACACTGAAGCTTTCTTT
.	TRBV5-1	TRBJ1-1	many	CASSPYTGGTEAFF	TGCGCCAGCAGCCCATATACGGGTGGCACTGAAGCTTTCTTT
TRBD1	TRBV4-2	TRBJ2-5	few	CASSQERQGAMETQYF	TGTGCCAGCAGCCAAGAGCGTCAGGGGGCGATGGAGACCCAGTACTTC
.	TRBV20-1	TRBJ2-1	many	CSARDPSAPPQFF	TGCAGTGCTAGAGATCCTTCGGCGCCACCCCAGTTCTTC
.	TRBV6-1	TRBJ1-1	.	CASTKMNTEAFF	TGTGCCAGCACCAAGATGAACACTGAAGCTTTCTTT
.	TRBV7-2	TRBJ1-6	.	CASSRYNSPLHF	TGTGCCAGCAGCCGTTATAATTCACCCCTCCACTTT
TRBD1	TRBV20-1	TRBJ2-3	.	CSAQTGPAGVQYF	TGCAGTGCTCAGACAGGGCCCGCCGGGGTGCAGTATTTT
TRBD1	TRBV18	TRBJ2-2	few	CASSRGTAGELFF	TGTGCCAGCTCACGAGGGACAGCCGGGGAGCTGTTTTTT
TRBD1	TRBV27	TRBJ1-4	few	CASRKRDRATNEKLFF	TGTGCCAGCAGGAAGCGGGACAGGGCAACTAATGAAAAACTGTTTTTT
.	TRBV28	TRBJ2-1	few	CASRRRLSRQSYNEQFF	TGTGCCAGCAGGCGCCGACTAAGCCGTCAATCCTACAATGAGCAGTTCTTC
.	TRBV5-1	TRBJ1-5	many	CASSLDMTPNQPQHF	TGCGCCAGCAGCTTGGATATGACCCCCAATCAGCCCCAGCATTTT
.	TRBV20-1	TRBJ2-5	many	CSAREWGRGGGETQYF	TGCAGTGCTAGGGAGTGGGGCAGGGGGGGGGGAGAGACCCAGTACTTC
.	TRBV5-1	TRBJ2-3	few	CASSFQGSGTDTQYF	TGCGCCAGCAGCTTCCAGGGAAGTGGCACAGATACGCAGTATTTT
.	TRBV2	TRBJ2-7	many	CASSEAHGTYEQYF	TGTGCCAGCAGTGAAGCGCACGGGACCTACGAGCAGTACTTC
.	TRBV18	TRBJ2-4	.	CASSPLVRGTKNIQYF	TGTGCCAGCTCACCTCTTGTACGTGGTACCAAAAACATTCAGTACTTC
.	TRBV10-3	TRBJ2-1	.	CAISRSSVFNEQFF	TGTGCCATCTCCAGATCCTCAGTTTTCAATGAGCAGTTCTTC
.	TRBV4-1	TRBJ2-6	.	CASSQTHGANVLTF	TGCGCCAGCAGCCAAACACATGGGGCCAACGTCCTGACTTTC
TRBD1	TRBV18	TRBJ2-3	.	CASSPFSGQGTDTQYF	TGTGCCAGCTCCCCCTTTTCGGGACAGGGGACAGATACGCAGTATTTT
TRBD2	TRBV6-1	TRBJ2-5	many	CASSGTSGIGPETQYF	TGTGCCAGCAGCGGGACTAGCGGGATTGGTCCGGAGACCCAGTACTTC
TRBD1	TRBV10-3	TRBJ1-2	many	CAINEDRRFGYTF	TGTGCCATCAATGAGGACAGGCGATTCGGCTACACCTTC
.	TRBV6-1	TRBJ1-1	.	CASSHIGTVNTEAFF	TGTGCCAGCAGTCACATAGGGACGGTAAACACTGAAGCTTTCTTT
TRBD1	TRBV28	TRBJ1-2	.	CASSLRGQGAHYGYTF	TGTGCCAGCAGTCTTCGAGGACAGGGGGCACACTATGGCTACACCTTC
.	TRBV12-3/TRBV12-4	TRBJ2-7	many	CASSGGLGGYEQYF	TGTGCCAGCAGCGGAGGACTTGGGGGTTACGAGCAGTACTTC
TRBD1	TRBV5-1	TRBJ1-1	.	CASSLALSGTGHISEAFF	TGCGCCAGCAGCTTGGCGCTCTCCGGGACAGGGCATATCTCTGAAGCTTTCTTT
.	TRBV2	TRBJ2-3	few	CASRVRTDTQYF	TGTGCCAGCAGAGTCCGGACGGATACGCAGTATTTT
.	TRBV5-1	TRBJ2-1	many	CASSTGLEGGEQFF	TGCGCCAGCAGCACTGGACTAGAAGGGGGTGAGCAGTTCTTC
.	TRBV20-1	TRBJ2-6	many	CSAKGGSSSGANVLTF	TGCAGTGCCAAGGGCGGGTCCAGCTCTGGGGCCAACGTCCTGACTTTC
TRBD2	TRBV28	TRBJ2-3	many	CASSPISGRGTDTQYF	TGTGCCAGCAGCCCAATAAGCGGGAGAGGCACAGATACGCAGTATTTT
TRBD1	TRBV7-2	TRBJ1-5	.	CASSPQGEPQHF	TGTGCCAGCAGCCCGCAGGGGGAGCCCCAGCATTTT
.	TRBV7-9	TRBJ2-3	many	CASRVAITDTQYF	TGTGCCAGCAGAGTAGCGATCACAGATACGCAGTATTTT
TRBD2	TRBV6-1	TRBJ2-5	.	CASSGTRLETQYF	TGTGCCAGCAGTGGGACTAGGCTGGAGACCCAGTACTTC
.	TRBV7-9	TRBJ2-3	many	CASSSHLEGADTQYF	TGTGCCAGCAGCTCTCACCTCGAGGGGGCAGATACGCAGTATTTT
TRBD2	TRBV28	TRBJ2-7	many	CASSPAGGKGMHEQYF	TGTGCCAGCAGTCCCGCCGGGGGGAAGGGTATGCACGAGCAGTACTTC
.	TRBV5-6	TRBJ2-7	many	CASSPWGLYEQYF	TGTGCCAGCAGCCCCTGGGGCTTGTACGAGCAGTACTTC
.	TRBV6-1	TRBJ1-1	few	CASSHDKHTEAFF	TGTGCCAGCAGTCATGACAAGCACACTGAAGCTTTCTTT
TRBD1	TRBV20-1	TRBJ2-7	many	CSARDPRQGGDEQYF	TGCAGTGCTAGAGATCCTCGACAGGGGGGGGACGAGCAGTACTTC
.	TRBV5-1	TRBJ1-3	few	CASSPQSGGTGNTIYF	TGCGCCAGCAGCCCCCAGTCGGGTGGGACCGGAAACACCATATATTTT
.	TRBV12-3/TRBV12-4	TRBJ1-1	many	CASRRHDGAKTEAFF	TGTGCCAGCAGACGTCATGACGGAGCGAAAACTGAAGCTTTCTTT
TRBD1	TRBV20-1	TRBJ1-6	few	CSAAPLVGQGYNSPLHF	TGCAGTGCCGCCCCGCTCGTGGGACAGGGCTATAATTCACCCCTCCACTTT
.	TRBV20-1	TRBJ2-4	many	CSAFLPGSHIQYF	TGCAGTGCTTTTCTTCCGGGTTCCCACATTCAGTACTTC
.	TRBV12-3/TRBV12-4	TRBJ1-1	.	CASSLGGVPEAFF	TGTGCCAGCAGTTTAGGGGGGGTCCCTGAAGCTTTCTTT
TRBD1	TRBV20-1	TRBJ2-7	many	CSAQGQSSYEQYF	TGCAGTGCCCAGGGACAGAGCTCCTACGAGCAGTACTTC
TRBD1	TRBV2	TRBJ1-2	few	CASSTRQGANGYTF	TGTGCCAGCAGTACCCGACAGGGGGCGAATGGCTACACCTTC
TRBD1	TRBV5-1	TRBJ2-3	many	CASSYYPGQGTDTQYF	TGCGCCAGCAGCTATTATCCGGGACAGGGAACAGATACGCAGTATTTT